The rows below give T cell receptor beta chains drawn from one sample of a study of blood T cell repertoires in COVID-19. Assay used: immunoSEQ multiplex PCR; TCRdb lists only in-frame clones, some missing. The sample yields roughly 100,000 clones, roughly 79% seen once. The sequenced sample consisted of peripheral blood. The receptors come from an elderly man with acute or convalescent COVID-19. Each CDR3 is given with its conserved first and last residue. D genes are given only for firm matches. For some rows the clone size is stated as once, few or many, or as a class when expanded; others skip it.

V gene: TRBV18; clone size: once; J gene: TRBJ2-5; D gene: TRBD1; CDR3 DNA: TGTGCCAGCTCACCACAGACAGGGTACGAGGAGACCCAGTACTTC; CDR3 protein: CASSPQTGYEETQYF
V gene: TRBV7-3; clone size: NA; J gene: TRBJ2-5; D gene: TRBD2; CDR3 DNA: TGTGCCAGCAGCCGAGCGGGAGCGGAGACCCAGTACTTC; CDR3 protein: CASSRAGAETQYF
V gene: TRBV4-3; clone size: NA; J gene: TRBJ1-2; D gene: TRBD1; CDR3 DNA: TGCGCCAGCAGCCTCGCAGGGGGCGCGCCCTATGGCTACACCTTC; CDR3 protein: CASSLAGGAPYGYTF
V gene: TRBV28; clone size: NA; J gene: TRBJ1-4; D gene: TRBD1; CDR3 DNA: TGTGCCAGCAGACCGGGACAGCCCATTGAAAAACTGTTTTTT; CDR3 protein: CASRPGQPIEKLFF
V gene: TRBV28; clone size: NA; J gene: TRBJ2-7; D gene: NA; CDR3 DNA: TGTGCCAGCAGTTTTGTTTTAGGAGCCGAGCAGTACTTC; CDR3 protein: CASSFVLGAEQYF
V gene: TRBV18; clone size: NA; J gene: TRBJ1-5; D gene: TRBD1; CDR3 DNA: TGTGCCAGCTCACCAGGACAGGGGGCAGATCAGCCCCAGCATTTT; CDR3 protein: CASSPGQGADQPQHF
V gene: TRBV6-5; clone size: NA; J gene: TRBJ1-2; D gene: NA; CDR3 DNA: TGTGCCAGCAGTCGGACATTTGGCTACACCTTC; CDR3 protein: CASSRTFGYTF
V gene: TRBV19; clone size: NA; J gene: TRBJ1-4; D gene: NA; CDR3 DNA: TGTGCCAGTTCTTTGAAATATTACGGGATTAATGAAAAACTGTTTTTT; CDR3 protein: CASSLKYYGINEKLFF
V gene: TRBV9; clone size: NA; J gene: TRBJ2-5; D gene: NA; CDR3 DNA: TGTGCCAGCAGCGTAGCGGTCAGAGAAGATGCGGGGGAGACCCAGTACTTC; CDR3 protein: CASSVAVREDAGETQYF
V gene: TRBV9; clone size: NA; J gene: TRBJ1-1; D gene: TRBD1; CDR3 DNA: TGTGCCAGCAGCGTAAGACAGGGGGGGACTGAAGCTTTCTTT; CDR3 protein: CASSVRQGGTEAFF
V gene: TRBV7-8; clone size: NA; J gene: TRBJ1-1; D gene: NA; CDR3 DNA: TGTGCCAGCAGCTTAGCAAGGGGTAAGGGGCTGAACACTGAAGCTTTCTTT; CDR3 protein: CASSLARGKGLNTEAFF
V gene: TRBV2; clone size: NA; J gene: TRBJ1-2; D gene: TRBD1; CDR3 DNA: TGTGCCAGCAGCAGGGGGACAGGGAATGTCTATGGCTACACCTTC; CDR3 protein: CASSRGTGNVYGYTF
V gene: TRBV4-2; clone size: NA; J gene: TRBJ1-2; D gene: TRBD1; CDR3 DNA: TGTGCCAGCAGCCACGGGGGGGGGACAGGGCCAAACTATGGCTACACCTTC; CDR3 protein: CASSHGGGTGPNYGYTF
V gene: TRBV27; clone size: once; J gene: TRBJ2-1; D gene: TRBD2; CDR3 DNA: TGTGCCAGCAGTCTTCTAGCGGGAGTGGCCAATGAGCAGTTCTTC; CDR3 protein: CASSLLAGVANEQFF
V gene: TRBV3-1/TRBV3-2; clone size: NA; J gene: TRBJ1-2; D gene: TRBD1; CDR3 DNA: TGTGCCAGCAGCGCCCGGGACAGGGGAGGTGGCTACACCTTC; CDR3 protein: CASSARDRGGGYTF
V gene: TRBV30; clone size: NA; J gene: TRBJ2-1; D gene: TRBD2; CDR3 DNA: TGTGCCTGGTCCGCGCGGGAGAATGAGCAGTTCTTC; CDR3 protein: CAWSARENEQFF
V gene: TRBV4-1; clone size: NA; J gene: TRBJ1-2; D gene: TRBD1; CDR3 DNA: TGCGCCAGCAGCCAGGGTCCGGGACAGCTCTATGGCTACACCTTC; CDR3 protein: CASSQGPGQLYGYTF
V gene: TRBV4-3; clone size: NA; J gene: TRBJ1-1; D gene: NA; CDR3 DNA: TGCGCCAGCAGCCAAGTCCTATACTACACTGAAGCTTTCTTT; CDR3 protein: CASSQVLYYTEAFF
V gene: TRBV19; clone size: NA; J gene: TRBJ2-1; D gene: NA; CDR3 DNA: TGTGCCAGCAGGCGGGCGGGAATCAATGAGCAGTTCTTC; CDR3 protein: CASRRAGINEQFF
V gene: TRBV11-2; clone size: NA; J gene: TRBJ2-3; D gene: NA; CDR3 DNA: TGTGCCAGCAGCCCGGAGAACGCAGATACGCAGTATTTT; CDR3 protein: CASSPENADTQYF
V gene: TRBV14; clone size: NA; J gene: TRBJ2-3; D gene: NA; CDR3 DNA: TGTGCCAGCAGCTTTCAGGGTTACGATACGCAGTATTTT; CDR3 protein: CASSFQGYDTQYF
V gene: TRBV11-2; clone size: few; J gene: TRBJ1-5; D gene: NA; CDR3 DNA: TGTGCCAGCAGCTTAGGGGAGAATCAGCCCCAGCATTTT; CDR3 protein: CASSLGENQPQHF
V gene: TRBV11-2; clone size: once; J gene: TRBJ2-1; D gene: TRBD2; CDR3 DNA: TGTGCCAGCAGCTTGGGAGGGACTGACCTTAGCAATGAGCAGTTCTTC; CDR3 protein: CASSLGGTDLSNEQFF
V gene: TRBV7-2; clone size: NA; J gene: TRBJ2-1; D gene: NA; CDR3 DNA: TGTGCCAGCAGCTTAAACTTCAATGAGCAGTTCTTC; CDR3 protein: CASSLNFNEQFF
V gene: TRBV7-9; clone size: NA; J gene: TRBJ2-1; D gene: NA; CDR3 DNA: TGTGCCAGCAGCCCGGGACTTTTCTCCTACAATGAGCAGTTCTTC; CDR3 protein: CASSPGLFSYNEQFF
V gene: TRBV4-2; clone size: NA; J gene: TRBJ1-5; D gene: NA; CDR3 DNA: TGTGCCAGCAGCCAAGATAGGGGTGGGAGCAATCAGCCCCAGCATTTT; CDR3 protein: CASSQDRGGSNQPQHF
V gene: TRBV5-4; clone size: NA; J gene: TRBJ2-1; D gene: TRBD2; CDR3 DNA: TGTGCCAGCAGCTTGGTGCGGGAGGGCAACAATGAGCAGTTCTTC; CDR3 protein: CASSLVREGNNEQFF